Listed below are T cell receptor beta chains from one sample, sequenced in a study of blood T cell repertoires in COVID-19. The data were produced by immunoSEQ multiplex PCR, yet TCRdb's version contains in-frame clones alone and is incomplete. Of about 95,000 clones in the sample, more than 75% are singletons; the top ten hold roughly a sixth. Material for sequencing was peripheral blood. These receptors all stem from a human donor in a cohort sampled during active COVID-19. The CDR3 runs from the conserved cysteine through the conserved F or W.

V	J	CDR3
TRBV27	TRBJ2-1	CASRPAPPGGDEQFF
TRBV5-4	TRBJ1-2	CASSLLGTERYGYTF
TRBV7-3	TRBJ2-7	CASSLQPGTYEQYF
TRBV3-1/TRBV3-2	TRBJ1-1	CASSQEPVRAFF
TRBV13	TRBJ2-2	CASSLGVATGELFF
TRBV6-5	TRBJ1-6	CASNTGGNNSPLHF
TRBV7-9	TRBJ2-7	CASSQGAGQYF
TRBV6-2/TRBV6-3	TRBJ1-5	CASSYYGNSNQPQHF
TRBV7-9	TRBJ2-5	CASSLEAGVQETQYF
TRBV28	TRBJ1-5	CASSEGVRNQPQHF
TRBV6-5	TRBJ1-2	CASSPKGKTGYGYTF
TRBV12-5	TRBJ2-5	CASGLYTEETQYF
TRBV6-1	TRBJ1-2	CASSENTIYGYTF
TRBV6-5	TRBJ2-7	CASRSRDRVGEQYF
TRBV6-5	TRBJ2-5	CASRQGQKETQYF
TRBV6-5	TRBJ1-4	CASRSGQATNEKLFF
TRBV14	TRBJ1-4	CASSLRRPLGTGGEKLFF
TRBV4-1	TRBJ2-5	CASSQGRAVLETQYF
TRBV11-2	TRBJ1-1	CASSSTGVTEAFF
TRBV28	TRBJ1-2	CASSQRTNGYTF
TRBV6-5	TRBJ2-2	CASRTTGYGELFF
TRBV19	TRBJ2-3	CASSWRPGDTQYF
TRBV7-6	TRBJ2-2	CASSLAAGQGAGELFF
TRBV6-2/TRBV6-3	TRBJ1-2	CASSYTPGGRGYTF
TRBV27	TRBJ2-7	CASSPNSYEQYF
TRBV6-1	TRBJ2-1	CASSEAGDNEQFF
TRBV5-1	TRBJ2-7	CASSWVGGGSSYEQYF
TRBV27	TRBJ2-2	CASSRLAGENTGELFF
TRBV28	TRBJ1-5	CASSLTLYSNQPQHF
TRBV7-3	TRBJ1-1	CASSLEKRGRGTEAFF
TRBV14	TRBJ1-5	CASSRGDHQPQHF
TRBV19	TRBJ2-3	CATTPRSTDTQYF
TRBV30	TRBJ2-7	CAWSAVYEQYF
TRBV4-1	TRBJ2-3	CASSPRALAGGGTDTQYF
TRBV6-5	TRBJ1-5	CASSYGQNNQPQHF
TRBV6-6	TRBJ1-3	CASSSTGRGNTIYF
TRBV5-6	TRBJ2-1	CASSLTGYFEQFF
TRBV7-3	TRBJ2-1	CASRRTSGTYNEQFF
TRBV7-9	TRBJ2-3	CASSLGPDTQYF
TRBV27	TRBJ1-4	CASSLSRANEKLFF
TRBV7-2	TRBJ1-1	CASSSLAGTEAFF
TRBV5-1	TRBJ2-1	CASSMESMRVNEQFF
TRBV28	TRBJ1-4	CAIRTEDEKLFF
TRBV6-5	TRBJ1-1	CASGPGITEAFF
TRBV10-3	TRBJ2-3	CAISAAPEAGVDTQYF
TRBV19	TRBJ1-2	CASKVRQRGYTF
TRBV18	TRBJ2-3	CASSPLNTGSADTQYF
TRBV7-9	TRBJ2-2	CASSLGAGFYTGELFF
TRBV30	TRBJ1-1	CAWSGGGIEAFF
TRBV9	TRBJ1-4	CASSVGRLRANEKLFF
TRBV11-1	TRBJ2-7	CASSSRVSYEQYF
TRBV2	TRBJ1-1	CASIRNRNTEAFF
TRBV7-9	TRBJ2-5	CASSLDATSAQYF
TRBV4-1	TRBJ1-5	CASSQESKGFQPQHF
TRBV13	TRBJ2-7	CASSLDRRTGGAPDYEQYF
TRBV28	TRBJ2-7	CASTLGGTPYEQYF
TRBV27	TRBJ2-5	CASIDIQETQYF